This T cell receptor beta chain comes out of a study of blood T cell repertoires in COVID-19. Here immunoSEQ multiplex PCR was the method, and the copy in TCRdb shows in-frame clones only, minus some. Of tens of thousands of clones listed, under 90% are singletons. Germline-derived CDR1 and CDR2 are KGHDR and SFDVKD. The CDR3 runs to 13 residues. V was clipped by 1 base and J by 5 bases, with 7 bases between them. The sequenced sample was peripheral blood. This TCR was recovered from a man in his 60s with COVID-19, enrolled during active disease. The genes are TRBV24-1 and TRBJ1-1; maybe TRBD1 (5 bases). The CDR3 DNA reads TGTGCCACCAGTGATTTTCGGGGGACTGAAGCTTTCTTT. Its translation is CATSDFRGTEAFF.